The entry below describes one T cell receptor (beta chain). Per the original methods: Estimation of nucleated cell counts was performed using reference gene primer amplification. Assay used: immunoSEQ multiplex PCR; TCRdb lists only in-frame clones, some missing. V, J and clone size are those of that table, while D and trimming were read from the DNA. The sample lists tens of thousands of clones, approximately 87% occurring once. These data belong to a study of blood T cell repertoires in COVID-19. Background on the study: Acute-phase and convalescent COVID-19 samples originated in the United States, Italy and Spain. From T cells, B-cell-depleted T cells, or PBMCs came the material, which was cDNA or gDNA.

The sequence came from a human donor in a cohort sampled during active COVID-19. The source material was peripheral blood.

The CDR3 region has the DNA TGTGCCAGCAGTGAAGACAGGGGCTATGGCTACACCTTC. Protein: CASSEDRGYGYTF. This chain uses TRBV6-1 with TRBJ1-2; TRBD1 matches 7 bases. CDR1 and CDR2 (germline): MNHNS, SASEGT. The CDR3 is 13 residues long. V lost 1 base and J lost 4; bases outside the gene matches: 0.